Sequencing of this TCR beta chain was carried out in a study of blood T cells in healthy people across ages. Study-level points and caveats: Unsorted PBMCs ruled out conclusive naive versus antigen-experienced comparison. Underestimates were what the diversity estimates from one million T cells were considered to be.

Germline CDR1 and CDR2: SGDLS and YYNGEE. The CDR3 has 13 residues. V dropped 0 bases and J dropped 5 bases, with 9 bases sitting between them. Healthy Caucasian individuals from Russia aged roughly 6 to 100 served as donors. Extraction yielded at least 6 micrograms of total RNA per sample. As to this clonotype: The antigen is undetermined.

Then a second PCR, running roughly 7 to 11 cycles, was carried out with a sample-barcoded 5' primer and a J-beta primer mix. TCRdb used MiXCR to reprocess the 5' RACE reads, holding one entry per CDR3 protein. The sample lists about 970,000 distinct CDR3 sequences, about 51% seen once, with roughly 23% in the top ten. The sequenced sample was blood. This receptor was taken from a woman aged 55-70 years in good health. This chain uses TRBV9 with TRBJ2-7; no clear D gene. CDR3 nucleotides: TGTGCCAGCAGCGTAGCTGGGAAGCACGAGCAGTACTTC. Translated: CASSVAGKHEQYF.